This T cell receptor (beta chain) was found in a study of a mutant IDH1 vaccine in newly diagnosed glioma. Study-wide context: Vaccine dosing followed radiotherapy by 4-6 weeks, or accompanied temozolomide cycles. Sex among treated patients split about 60% male, 37.5% female; mean age was roughly 40 years. Overall study findings and caveats: It seemed that pseudoprogression was not linked to changes in the top peripheral T cell clonotypes.

The protocol was immunoSEQ multiplex PCR, while the TCRdb copy is restricted to in-frame clones and leaves out a portion. The repertoire holds 50,000 to 85,000 clones, about 80% seen once, with about an eighth in the top ten. Described time point: week 23, last vaccination. The study gave 300 ug of mutant IDH1 20-mer peptide per vaccine dose, with topical imiquimod. With respect to this clone: What it recognizes is unknown.

From germline, CDR1 is LGHNA and CDR2 YSLEER. The CDR3 is 16 residues long. V lost 1 base and J 4 bases, leaving 17 bases between the germline ends. Sequenced material: PBMCs, taken from a glioma patient whose treatment included an IDH1 peptide vaccine. This clonotype was sampled from a man aged 18-30 years with glioma. The rearrangement uses TRBV4-3 and TRBJ2-7; perhaps TRBD1 as D (6 bases). The CDR3: CASSQGLQGRDYEQYF. In nucleotides, the CDR3 is TGCGCCAGCAGCCAAGGGCTCCAGGGGCGCGATTACGAGCAGTACTTC.